The source of this TCR beta chain is a study of T cell responses to AZD1222 COVID-19 vaccine. Regarding this clone: The antigen is unknown.

V was shortened by 1 base and J by 8 bases, with 14 bases between the two germline ends. CDR1 is LGHNA, CDR2 YNFKEQ, per germline. This CDR3 has 14 amino acids. Repertoires were generated with immunoSEQ multiplex PCR, while TCRdb's copy carries only in-frame clones and drops some. The sample shows about 210,000 clones, around 94% of them seen only once. Study observations and caveats: Repertoires were obtained solely post-peak T cell response. There were mostly white British donors and more females than males, and clonal diversity was possibly underestimated. Following two doses of AZD1222, Spike-specific TCR breadth and depth rose.

The gene calls are TRBV4-2 and TRBJ1-1; D not certain. The source is an adult who received the MenACWY meningococcal vaccine as a control. Here the sequenced sample was peripheral blood, taken 28 days after the second dose of the MenACWY control vaccine. CDR3: CASSQVTALGEAFF. CDR3 coding DNA: TGTGCCAGCAGCCAAGTAACGGCCCTGGGAGAAGCTTTCTTT.